This TCR beta chain was obtained from a study of T cell responses to AZD1222 COVID-19 vaccine. Measured with immunoSEQ multiplex PCR; TCRdb has only the in-frame clones, and not every one. The repertoire holds 240,000 or so clones, with just over 90% as singletons. The junction had 16 bases not matched to a gene; V was cut back by 0 bases and J by 2 bases. The CDR3 is made up of 19 amino acids. Germline V gene sequence: CDR1 SNHLY, CDR2 FYNNEI. The V gene is TRBV2, the J gene TRBJ2-7, with TRBD2 identical over 7 bases. The TCR sequence derives from an adult in good health. Sequences were derived from peripheral blood, sampled on day 0 of AZD1222 vaccination. In nucleotides, the CDR3 is TGTGCCAGCAGTGAAGCGCTCGGGCTCCCGGGACTATTCCCCTACGAGCAGTACTTC. Translation gives CASSEALGLPGLFPYEQYF.